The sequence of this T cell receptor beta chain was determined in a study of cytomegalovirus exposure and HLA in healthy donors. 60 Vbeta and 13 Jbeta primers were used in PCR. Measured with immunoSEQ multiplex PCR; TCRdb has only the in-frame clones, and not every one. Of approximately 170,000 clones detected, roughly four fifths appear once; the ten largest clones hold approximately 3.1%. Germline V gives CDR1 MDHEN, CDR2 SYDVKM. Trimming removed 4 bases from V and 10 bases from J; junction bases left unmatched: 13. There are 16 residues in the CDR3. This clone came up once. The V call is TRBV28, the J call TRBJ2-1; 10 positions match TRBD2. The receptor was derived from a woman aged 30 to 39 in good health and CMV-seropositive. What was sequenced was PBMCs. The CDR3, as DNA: TGTGCCAGCAGTTCGCAGGGGATTAGCGGGAGGATCGAGCAGTTCTTC. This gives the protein CASSSQGISGRIEQFF.